Following are 19 T cell receptor beta chains from one sample sequenced in a study of T-cell memory formation after mild COVID-19. Each CDR3 protein is one row after TCRdb ran MiXCR on the 5' RACE reads. The repertoire holds 150,000 to 200,000 distinct CDR3 sequences, with roughly 28% as singletons. The sample was PBMCs or a T cell subset sorted from them (not recorded which). Receptor source: an adult woman who had mild COVID-19 (a few samples of this study predate the infection). Cell type and time point are not known.

The CDR3 region has the DNA TGTGCCAGCAGTTTAAGTTTGCGGGAGCGCTACGAGCAGTACTTC. Encoded protein: CASSLSLRERYEQYF. The V and J genes are TRBV12-3 or TRBV12-4 and TRBJ2-7, with TRBD2 matching 7 bases. This CDR3 is built from 15 residues. V lost 2 bases and J lost 3; bases outside the gene matches: 7.

The rearrangement joins TRBV7-2 to TRBJ2-1, with no clear D. CDR1 and CDR2 from the germline V gene are SGHTA and FQGNSA. The CDR3 runs 17 residues. The ends were cut back, 1 base at V and 0 bases at J, with 13 bases in the middle. DNA of the CDR3: TGTGCCAGCAGCTTAGGGAAGCTACCTTCCTCCTACAATGAGCAGTTCTTC. It encodes CASSLGKLPSSYNEQFF. The whole variable domain, filled in from reference TRBV7-2 and TRBJ2-1, reads GAGVSQSPSNKVTEKGKDVELRCDPISGHTALYWYRQSLGQGLEFLIYFQGNSAPDKSGLPSDRFSAERTGGSVSTLTIQRTQQEDSAVYLCASSLGKLPSSYNEQFFGPGTRLTVL.

The V call is TRBV5-1, the J call TRBJ2-7; D is unclear. The germline gives CDR1 SGHRS, CDR2 YFSETQ. The CDR3 sequence is 14 residues long. V lost 0 bases and J lost 5, with 12 bases in between. CDR3 protein: CASSLGLRRDEQYF. As DNA, the CDR3 is TGCGCCAGCAGCTTGGGACTGCGTCGGGACGAGCAGTACTTC.

The chain is built from TRBV29-1 and TRBJ1-1; TRBD1 matches at 11 bases. Germline assignment: CDR1 SQVTM and CDR2 ANQGSEA. The CDR3 is 16 amino acids. V was pared by 1 base and J by 4 bases, with 8 bases of the junction left unmatched. In DNA, the CDR3 is TGCAGCGTTGAAGGGTCGGACAGGGGGCTCTTCACTGAAGCTTTCTTT. Amino acid sequence: CSVEGSDRGLFTEAFF.

This clonotype came up a few times. J is TRBJ2-5 and V is TRBV24-1; the D is unclear. V dropped 1 base and J dropped 4 bases, with 6 bases sitting between them. The CDR3 runs 13 residues. Germline CDR1 and CDR2: KGHDR and SFDVKD. The CDR3 sequence: CATSDFGLETQYF. CDR3 nucleotide sequence: TGTGCCACCAGTGATTTCGGCTTAGAGACCCAGTACTTC.

J is TRBJ2-5 and V is TRBV7-9; possibly TRBD2 for D (5 bases). This CDR3 region has 14 residues. Trimming removed 1 base at V and 3 bases at J, with 9 bases between. Per germline, CDR1 SEHNR and CDR2 FQNEAQ (reference sequence). CDR3 DNA: TGTGCCAGCAGCTTAGTGGACTTCGAAGAGACCCAGTACTTC. Its protein is CASSLVDFEETQYF.

The chain has TRBV2 and TRBJ2-3, with D perhaps TRBD1 (6 bases). Looked up from germline, CDR1 is SNHLY and CDR2 is FYNNEI. Trimming took off 5 bases at V and 2 bases at J, with 20 bases between the two ends. The CDR3 sequence is 17 residues long. CDR3 sequence: CASSQTTGRDHTDTQYF. CDR3 coding DNA: TGTGCCAGCAGTCAAACTACAGGGAGAGACCACACAGATACGCAGTATTTT.

V gene TRBV19 combines with J gene TRBJ2-3; possibly TRBD2 for D (6 bases). The CDR3 consists of 16 residues. Deletions cut 5 bases from V and 5 bases from J, with 20 bases between. Germline V gives CDR1 LNHDA, CDR2 SQIVND (reference sequence). CDR3 nucleotide sequence: TGTGCCAGTAGTTTATTAGGAGGGCCCAGTGGAGATACGCAGTATTTT. It encodes CASSLLGGPSGDTQYF.

The table lists this clonotype with a count of one. The J gene is TRBJ2-3, the V gene TRBV4-1, with 10 bases fitting TRBD2. This CDR3 comprises 17 residues. The germline V gene encodes CDR1 MGHRA and CDR2 YSYEKL. V shed 4 bases, J shed 1 base, and the junction held 8 bases outside the gene matches. CDR3 DNA sequence: TGCGCCAGCAGCCCAGTAGAGAGCGGGAGGGGCACAGATACGCAGTATTTT. It translates to CASSPVESGRGTDTQYF.

This clonotype was observed a handful of times. Germline is not matched at one junction end, which may reflect a read error. The gene calls are TRBV7-7 and TRBJ2-1; D assignment may be TRBD1 or TRBD2 (5 bases each). Germline values: CDR1 SSHAT, CDR2 FNYEAQ (reference sequence). This CDR3 is built from 17 residues. CDR3 residues: CASSLTGFGALDNEQFF. DNA of the CDR3: TGTGCTAGCAGCTTAACCGGTTTCGGGGCTCTGGACAATGAGCAGTTCTTC.

This chain links TRBV4-2 with TRBJ2-1; 10 bases line up with TRBD2. Unmatched junction bases numbered 2, after V lost 2 bases and J lost 4 bases. The CDR3 length is 15 residues. From germline, CDR1 is LGHNA and CDR2 YNFKEQ. The CDR3 reads CASSQSSGGYNEQFF. The DNA of the CDR3 is TGTGCCAGCAGCCAATCTAGCGGGGGTTACAATGAGCAGTTCTTC.

This clonotype was counted only a few times. The V and J genes are TRBV3-1 and TRBJ1-4, with 9 bases identical to TRBD1. Trimming cost V 1 base and J 3 bases; bases outside gene matches: 9. Germline lookup yields CDR1 LGHDT and CDR2 YNNKEL (reference sequence). The CDR3 has 18 amino acids. CDR3 region: CASSQAPGQGTPNEKLFF. The DNA of the CDR3 is TGTGCCAGCAGCCAAGCTCCGGGACAGGGAACTCCTAATGAAAAACTGTTTTTT.

This clonotype was seen only a few times. V is TRBV24-1 and J is TRBJ2-2; D is ambiguous. Germline CDR1 reads KGHDR; CDR2 reads SFDVKD. CDR3 length: 13 amino acids. V was clipped by 5 bases and J by 2 bases, with 5 bases between them. This chain's CDR3 is CATSALNTGELFF. CDR3 in DNA: TGTGCCACCAGTGCCCTAAACACCGGGGAGCTGTTTTTT.

This clonotype was detected a few times. The chain is built from TRBV25-1 and TRBJ2-1; 12 positions agree with TRBD2. Germline CDR1 and CDR2: MGHDK and SYGVNS. The trim removed 6 bases at V and 10 bases at J, leaving 10 bases unmatched. The length of the CDR3 is 15 residues. The DNA of the CDR3 is TGTGCCAGCAGGACTCTAGCGGGAGGGCCCGGGGAGCAGTTCTTC. It yields the protein CASRTLAGGPGEQFF.

This clonotype came up many times. This chain joins TRBV25-1 and TRBJ2-7, with 10 bases lining up with TRBD2. Losses at the gene ends were 5 bases for V and 0 bases for J; bases not matched to a gene: 16. Per germline, CDR1 MGHDK and CDR2 SYGVNS. The CDR3 length is 19 residues. CDR3 region: CASSYEDRRTSGVSYEQYF. In DNA, the CDR3 is TGTGCCAGCAGTTATGAGGACAGGAGAACTAGCGGGGTCTCCTACGAGCAGTACTTC.

V is TRBV30 and J is TRBJ1-2; unclear D gene. Germline loops: CDR1 GTSNPN, CDR2 SVGIG (reference sequence). The CDR3 consists of 15 residues. The germline V and J ends were trimmed by 3 bases and 4 bases, with 18 bases remaining between them. This CDR3 is CAWSPGGRGSYGYTF. CDR3 nucleotide sequence: TGTGCCTGGAGCCCCGGTGGGCGGGGATCCTATGGCTACACCTTC.

This chain links TRBV11-3 with TRBJ2-1, with 7 bases lining up with TRBD2. Losses at the gene ends were 1 base for V and 2 bases for J; bases not matched to a gene: 5. The CDR3 has 16 residues. Germline V CDR1 and CDR2: SGHNT, YENEEA. CDR3: CASSLGGGGPYNEQFF. The CDR3 bases are TGTGCCAGCAGCTTAGGCGGCGGGGGACCCTACAATGAGCAGTTCTTC.

This chain links TRBV4-1 with TRBJ1-2; D remains unclear. The CDR3 length is 23 residues. CDR1 MGHRA and CDR2 YSYEKL come from the germline V gene. V was clipped by 6 bases and J by 0 bases, with 38 bases between them. CDR3 in amino acids: CASRRAPIPESSRQVPANYGYTF. CDR3 nucleotide sequence: TGCGCCAGCAGACGAGCGCCCATTCCGGAGTCTAGTCGTCAAGTGCCGGCTAACTATGGCTACACCTTC.

This clonotype was seen only a few times. The gene calls are TRBV13 and TRBJ1-3, with D unresolved. The CDR3 sequence is 15 residues long. V was pared by 3 bases and J by 0 bases, with 9 bases between. Germline CDR1 and CDR2: PRHDT and FYEKMQ (reference sequence). The CDR3 loop is CASSLYGPSGNTIYF. The CDR3 nucleotides read TGTGCCAGCAGCTTGTACGGACCCTCTGGAAACACCATATATTTT.